One and the same sample provided the 11 T cell receptor beta chains below, sequenced in a study of T-cell reconstitution after alpha-beta-depleted transplantation in children. It was with unique molecular identifiers that the TCRbeta library was prepared. One entry per CDR3 protein, called by TCRdb with MiXCR from the PCR reads. The sample consists of 600,000 to 800,000 distinct CDR3 sequences, around 14% of them appearing once. The sequences come from PBMCs, collected before TCRalphabeta/CD19-depleted stem cell transplant. Receptors originate from a girl aged 2-10 years with congenital amegakaryocytic thrombocytopenia, due to receive a stem cell transplant.

The V and J genes are TRBV7-2 and TRBJ2-2, with 7 bases identical to TRBD1. This CDR3 contains 14 residues. CDR1 SGHTA and CDR2 FQGNSA come from the germline V gene. The V gene end was trimmed by 5 bases and the J gene end by 8 bases; junction bases not matched to a gene: 8. The chain's CDR3 is CASSATGVAGELFF. The CDR3 DNA sequence: TGTGCCAGCAGCGCCACAGGGGTTGCGGGGGAGCTGTTTTTT.

This clonotype turned up a few times. V gene TRBV20-1 combines with J gene TRBJ2-3, with D possibly called TRBD1 or TRBD2 (6 bases each). The germline CDR1 and CDR2 sequences are DFQATT and SNEGSKA (reference sequence). V lost 8 bases and J 0 bases, leaving 15 bases between the germline ends. This CDR3 has 14 residues. CDR3 sequence: CSFTRGLSTDTQYF. DNA of the CDR3: TGCAGTTTCACCAGGGGACTTAGCACAGATACGCAGTATTTT.

The chain employs TRBV7-9 and TRBJ2-1, with 8 bases fitting TRBD2. CDR3 length: 17 amino acids. In germline, CDR1 is SEHNR, CDR2 FQNEAQ (reference sequence). The junction had 14 bases not matched to a gene; V was cut back by 6 bases and J by 4 bases. CDR3 coding DNA: TGTGCCAGCAGGCGGGACACTAGCGGCTCGTATTACAATGAGCAGTTCTTC. The encoded protein is CASRRDTSGSYYNEQFF.

The CDR3 here is CASSHSRGHPTDTQYF. The CDR3 bases are TGTGCCAGCAGCCACTCCAGAGGTCACCCGACAGATACGCAGTATTTT. The chain recombines TRBV3-1 with TRBJ2-3, with D hard to call. In germline, CDR1 is LGHDT, CDR2 YNNKEL (reference sequence). The CDR3 spans 16 residues. V gave up 3 bases and J gave up 3 bases, with 16 bases separating them.

As for this clonotype: A single base separates this from a much larger clone, so it may be a read error. J is TRBJ2-1 and V is TRBV12-3 or TRBV12-4; TRBD2 aligns across 10 bases. The ends lost 3 bases at V and 3 bases at J; junction bases unmatched: 5. CDR3 size: 16 residues. The CDR3 reads CASSFVTSGDYNEQFF. The CDR3 DNA reads as TGTGCCAGCAGTTTCGTCACTAGCGGGGACTACAATGAGCAGTTCTTC.

This clonotype was picked up many times. V and J are TRBV7-2 and TRBJ2-7; the match to TRBD2 covers 8 bases. CDR1 and CDR2 from the germline V gene are SGHTA and FQGNSA. CDR3 length: 17 residues. V lost 5 bases to trimming and J lost 1 base; unmatched junction nucleotides: 13. The CDR3 DNA sequence: TGTGCCAGCAGCCCACAAGGCCTAAGCGGGAGTTCCTACGAGCAGTACTTC. It translates to CASSPQGLSGSSYEQYF. Together with reference TRBV7-2 and TRBJ2-7, the CDR3 gives the full variable domain: GAGVSQSPSNKVTEKGKDVELRCDPISGHTALYWYRQSLGQGLEFLIYFQGNSAPDKSGLPSDRFSAERTGGSVSTLTIQRTQQEDSAVYLCASSPQGLSGSSYEQYFGPGTRLTVT.

At least ten counts were recorded for this clonotype. The gene calls are TRBV12-5 and TRBJ2-7; D is possibly TRBD1 (5 bases). V was trimmed by 6 bases and J by 4 bases, leaving 10 bases between them. The germline V gene has CDR1 LGHNT and CDR2 FRNRAP. The CDR3 spans 12 residues. CDR3: CASGVTAYEQYF. DNA of the CDR3: TGTGCTAGTGGGGTGACAGCGTACGAGCAGTACTTC.

The CDR3 nucleotides read TGCGCCAGCAGCCAAGGGTACTTGGGGGGAGGGAAGGAGCAGTACTTC. This gives the protein CASSQGYLGGGKEQYF. The chain employs TRBV4-1 and TRBJ2-7; 7 bases map to TRBD2. The CDR3 contains 16 residues. The V gene end was trimmed by 1 base and the J gene end by 7 bases; junction bases not matched to a gene: 13. CDR1 MGHRA and CDR2 YSYEKL come from the germline V gene.

This clonotype occurred many times. The genes are TRBV24-1 and TRBJ2-4, with 9 bases lining up with TRBD1. Unmatched junction bases numbered 11, after V lost 3 bases and J lost 9 bases. The CDR3 has 16 residues. The germline V gene encodes CDR1 KGHDR and CDR2 SFDVKD. In nucleotides, the CDR3 is TGTGCCACCAGTGATCACACCCCCGGGACAGGGCCCATTCAGTACTTC. It is translated as CATSDHTPGTGPIQYF.

The J gene is TRBJ2-2, the V gene TRBV7-9; either TRBD1 or TRBD2 may fit D (6 bases each). This CDR3 has 15 amino acids. Germline V lookup: CDR1 SEHNR, CDR2 FQNEAQ (reference sequence). V shed 7 bases and J shed 2 bases, with 14 bases lying between them. CDR3 sequence (DNA): TGTGCCAGCATGGGGGCTAGCGTCAACACCGGGGAGCTGTTTTTT. It specifies CASMGASVNTGELFF.

Ten or more counts support this clonotype. The V call is TRBV12-3 or TRBV12-4, the J call TRBJ2-1, with 7 bases matching TRBD2. After removal of 6 bases from V and 6 bases from J, the junction contained 5 bases not matched to a gene. The CDR3 length is 13 residues. This CDR3 is CASRAGTTNEQFF. The CDR3 DNA reads as TGTGCCAGCAGGGCCGGGACTACCAATGAGCAGTTCTTC.